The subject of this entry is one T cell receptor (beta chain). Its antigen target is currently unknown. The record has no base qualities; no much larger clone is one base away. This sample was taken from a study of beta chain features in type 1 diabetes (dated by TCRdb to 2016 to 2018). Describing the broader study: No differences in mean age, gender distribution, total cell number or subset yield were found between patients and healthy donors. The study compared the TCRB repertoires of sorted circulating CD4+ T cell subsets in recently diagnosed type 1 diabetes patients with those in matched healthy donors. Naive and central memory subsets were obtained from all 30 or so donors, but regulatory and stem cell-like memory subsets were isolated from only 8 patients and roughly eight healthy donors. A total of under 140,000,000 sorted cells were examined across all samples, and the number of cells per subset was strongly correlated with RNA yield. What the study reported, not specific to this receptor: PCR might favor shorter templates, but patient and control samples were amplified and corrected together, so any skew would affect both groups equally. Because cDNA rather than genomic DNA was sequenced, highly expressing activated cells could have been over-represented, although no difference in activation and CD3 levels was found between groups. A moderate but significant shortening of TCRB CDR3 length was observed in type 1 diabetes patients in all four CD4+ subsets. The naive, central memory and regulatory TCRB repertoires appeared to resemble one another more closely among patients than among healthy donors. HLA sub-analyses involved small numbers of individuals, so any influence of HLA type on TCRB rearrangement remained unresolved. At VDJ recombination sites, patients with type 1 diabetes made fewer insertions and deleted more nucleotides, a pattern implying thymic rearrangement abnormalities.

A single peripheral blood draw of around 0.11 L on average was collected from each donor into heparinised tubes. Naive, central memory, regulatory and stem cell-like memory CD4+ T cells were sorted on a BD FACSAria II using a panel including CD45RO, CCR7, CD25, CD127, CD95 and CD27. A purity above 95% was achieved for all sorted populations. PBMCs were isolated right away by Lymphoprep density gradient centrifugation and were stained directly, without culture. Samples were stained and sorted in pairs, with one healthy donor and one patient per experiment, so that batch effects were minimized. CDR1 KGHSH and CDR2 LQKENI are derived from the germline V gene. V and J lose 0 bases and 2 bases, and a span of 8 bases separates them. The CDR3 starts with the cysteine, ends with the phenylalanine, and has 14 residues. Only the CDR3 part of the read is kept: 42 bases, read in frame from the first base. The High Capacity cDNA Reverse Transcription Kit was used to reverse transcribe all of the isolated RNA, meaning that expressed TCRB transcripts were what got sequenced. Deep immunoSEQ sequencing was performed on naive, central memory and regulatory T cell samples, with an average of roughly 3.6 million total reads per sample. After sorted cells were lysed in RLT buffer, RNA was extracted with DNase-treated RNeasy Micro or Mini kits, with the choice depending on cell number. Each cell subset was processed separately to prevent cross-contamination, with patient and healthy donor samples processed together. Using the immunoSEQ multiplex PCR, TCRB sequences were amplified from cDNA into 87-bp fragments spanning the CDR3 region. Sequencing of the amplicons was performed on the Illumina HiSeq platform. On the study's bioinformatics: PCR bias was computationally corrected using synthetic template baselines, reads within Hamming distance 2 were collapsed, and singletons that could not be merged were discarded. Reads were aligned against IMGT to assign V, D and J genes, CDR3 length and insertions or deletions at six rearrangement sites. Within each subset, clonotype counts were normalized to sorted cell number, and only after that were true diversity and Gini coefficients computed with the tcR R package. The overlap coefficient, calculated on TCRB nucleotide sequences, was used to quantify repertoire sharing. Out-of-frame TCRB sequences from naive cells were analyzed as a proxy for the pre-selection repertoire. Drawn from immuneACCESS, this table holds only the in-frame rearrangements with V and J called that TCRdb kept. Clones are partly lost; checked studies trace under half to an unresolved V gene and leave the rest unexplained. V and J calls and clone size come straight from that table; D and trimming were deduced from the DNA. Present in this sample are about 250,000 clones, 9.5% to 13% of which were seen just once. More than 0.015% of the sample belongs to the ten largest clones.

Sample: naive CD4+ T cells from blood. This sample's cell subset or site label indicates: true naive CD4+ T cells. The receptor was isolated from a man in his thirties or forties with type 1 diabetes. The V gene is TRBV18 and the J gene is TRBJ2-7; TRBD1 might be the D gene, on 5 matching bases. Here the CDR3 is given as CASSPPGVPYEQYF. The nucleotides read TGTGCCAGCTCACCACCAGGGGTCCCCTACGAGCAGTACTTC.